This T cell receptor beta chain derives from a study of control samples from healthy donors and cancer patients. Libraries were prepared by immunoSEQ multiplex PCR; TCRdb keeps only in-frame clonotypes and omits some of them. The table records approximately 160,000 clones, approximately 92% of them present only once. Per the germline V gene, CDR1 is MGHRA and CDR2 is YSYEKL. V lost 2 bases and J lost 7; bases outside the gene matches: 7. CDR3 length equals 16 residues. The sequenced sample was blood. The chain links TRBV4-1 to TRBJ2-2; 10 positions match TRBD2. This receptor was taken from a woman aged 35 to 49 in good health. The CDR3 DNA sequence: TGCGCCAGCAGCCAACCCGGGAAGCGGGGGGGCGGGGAGCTGTTTTTT. Translation: CASSQPGKRGGGELFF.